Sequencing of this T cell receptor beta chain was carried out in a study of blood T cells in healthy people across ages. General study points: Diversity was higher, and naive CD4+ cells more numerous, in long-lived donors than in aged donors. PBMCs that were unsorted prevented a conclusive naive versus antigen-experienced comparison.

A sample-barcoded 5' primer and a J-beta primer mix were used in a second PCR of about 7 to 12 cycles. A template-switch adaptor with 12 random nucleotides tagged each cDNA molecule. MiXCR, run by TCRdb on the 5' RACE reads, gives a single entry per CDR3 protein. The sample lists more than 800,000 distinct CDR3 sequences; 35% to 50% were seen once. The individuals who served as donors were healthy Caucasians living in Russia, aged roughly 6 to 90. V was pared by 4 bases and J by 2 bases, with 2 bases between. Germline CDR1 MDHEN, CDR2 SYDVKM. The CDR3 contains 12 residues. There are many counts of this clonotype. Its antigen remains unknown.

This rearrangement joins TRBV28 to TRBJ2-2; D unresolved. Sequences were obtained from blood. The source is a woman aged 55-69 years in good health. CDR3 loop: CASSSNTGELFF. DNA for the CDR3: TGTGCCAGCAGTTCCAACACCGGGGAGCTGTTTTTT.